These 10 T cell receptor beta chains share one sample of origin, sequenced in a study of T cell changes during pregnancy in multiple sclerosis. Some clones are missing from TCRdb's copy, which holds only in-frame ones; the method was immunoSEQ multiplex PCR. The sample consists of approximately 35,000 clones, roughly nine tenths of them appearing once. The starting material was CD4+ T cells from peripheral blood mononuclear cells, obtained in the third trimester of pregnancy. The source of these receptors is a female donor in good health, enrolled as a control in a pregnancy study.

V and J are TRBV6-5 and TRBJ1-4, with D possibly being TRBD1 (5 bases). Germline values: CDR1 MNHEY, CDR2 SVGAGI. The CDR3 has 12 amino acids. V shed 8 bases and J shed 8 bases, with 12 bases lying between them. For the CDR3, the DNA is TGTGCCAGCCAGACAGTGGGAGAAAAACTGTTTTTT. It encodes CASQTVGEKLFF.

The chain links TRBV27 to TRBJ2-3; 9 nucleotides align to TRBD1. CDR1 and CDR2 (germline): MNHEY, SMNVEV (reference sequence). After removal of 3 bases from V and 1 base from J, the junction contained 11 bases not matched to a gene. The CDR3 is made up of 18 amino acids. CDR3: CASSLAPPGDRGTDTQYF. The CDR3 DNA is TGTGCCAGCAGTTTGGCGCCTCCAGGGGACAGGGGCACAGATACGCAGTATTTT.

The V and J genes are TRBV7-8 and TRBJ2-1; 7 bases fit TRBD1. V trimming: 8 bases; J trimming: 9 bases; junction bases outside the gene matches: 7. This CDR3 has 12 amino acids. Germline V gene sequence: CDR1 SGHVS, CDR2 FQNEAQ. CDR3 DNA sequence: TGTGCCAGCGCATTCAGGGGGACTGAGCAGTTCTTC. Translation: CASAFRGTEQFF.

V gene TRBV6-5 combines with J gene TRBJ2-1; the D is unclear. Germline-derived CDR1 and CDR2 are MNHEY and SVGAGI. Trimming removed 0 bases from V and 9 bases from J, with 18 bases in between. The CDR3 loop spans 16 amino acids. The CDR3, as DNA: TGTGCCAGCAGTTACTCGATGGGTATTGGAGACCTTGAGCAGTTCTTC. Protein sequence: CASSYSMGIGDLEQFF.

The chain is built from TRBV4-3 and TRBJ1-5, with 7 bases aligning to TRBD1. Germline CDR1 reads LGHNA; CDR2 reads YSLEER. Trimming took 1 base from V and 7 from J; bases not matched to a gene: 1. There are 13 residues in the CDR3. This CDR3 reads CASSQGTGQPQHF. CDR3 coding DNA: TGCGCCAGCAGCCAAGGGACAGGCCAGCCCCAGCATTTT.

The rearrangement links TRBV2 to TRBJ2-1; 8 bases agree with TRBD1. There are 17 residues in the CDR3. CDR1 SNHLY and CDR2 FYNNEI come from the germline V gene. V trimming: 6 bases; J trimming: 9 bases; junction bases outside the gene matches: 19. CDR3 DNA: TGTGCCAGCAGGCGGTGGGTGCAGGGGGCTTTACTGGGTGAGCAGTTCTTC. Protein: CASRRWVQGALLGEQFF.

The V gene is TRBV19, the J gene TRBJ2-1; D may be TRBD2 (6 bases). Germline V gene sequence: CDR1 LNHDA, CDR2 SQIVND (reference sequence). The CDR3 loop spans 14 amino acids. The CDR3: CVITGTRSYNEQFF. Here the CDR3 DNA reads TGTGTCATAACCGGGACTCGCTCCTACAATGAGCAGTTCTTC.

V and J are TRBV11-2 and TRBJ2-1; 7 positions match TRBD2. This CDR3 has 16 amino acids. V shed 4 bases and J 6 bases; nucleotides not matched to a gene: 12. The germline CDR1 and CDR2 sequences are SGHAT and FQNNGV. The DNA of the CDR3 is TGTGCCAGCAGCTCGCTGAGGACTAGAAACGCCAATGAGCAGTTCTTC. Translating gives CASSSLRTRNANEQFF.

The V and J genes are TRBV4-2 and TRBJ1-4; TRBD1 might be the D (6 bases). The ends were cut back, 0 bases at V and 7 bases at J, with 15 bases in the middle. From germline, CDR1 is LGHNA and CDR2 YNFKEQ. The CDR3 sequence is 16 residues long. The CDR3 region has the DNA TGTGCCAGCAGCCAAGAAGTACAGGGTCAGGGTGAAAAACTGTTTTTT. Translated, it gives CASSQEVQGQGEKLFF.

The CDR3 sequence: CASSLESSQQETQYF. CDR3 coding DNA: TGTGCCAGCAGCTTGGAATCTTCCCAGCAAGAGACCCAGTACTTC. V and J are TRBV5-5 and TRBJ2-5, with D unresolved. Germline assignment: CDR1 SGHKS and CDR2 YYEKEE (reference sequence). This CDR3 spans 15 amino acids. V lost 0 bases and J lost 2, with 11 bases in between.